Listed below are T cell receptor beta chains from one sample, sequenced in a study of blood T cell repertoires in COVID-19. Profiling relied on immunoSEQ multiplex PCR, and the TCRdb table lists in-frame clones only, not all of them. The table includes nearly 350,000 clones, around four fifths detected once. The sample taken for sequencing was peripheral blood. These receptor sequences come from a man aged 25-40 years with active or convalescent COVID-19. The conserved cysteine and the conserved F or W are not part of the CDR3 here. Fields, in order: V gene, CDR3 protein.

v_gene: TRBV18
CDR3aa: ASSPREDEQF

v_gene: TRBV15
CDR3aa: ATSRDSGAYEQY

v_gene: TRBV28
CDR3aa: ASTTSGSFGDEQF

v_gene: TRBV20-1
CDR3aa: SARDAGEQY

v_gene: TRBV10-3
CDR3aa: AISGRDRTLHEQY

v_gene: TRBV29-1
CDR3aa: SGLTGMNTEAF

v_gene: TRBV7-2
CDR3aa: ASSSQGDSNQPQH

v_gene: TRBV11-2
CDR3aa: ASSFRGAADTGELF

v_gene: TRBV7-8
CDR3aa: ASSSPDRDSNQPQH

v_gene: TRBV29-1
CDR3aa: SVDRDTQY

v_gene: TRBV5-4
CDR3aa: ASSLVGETQY

v_gene: TRBV30
CDR3aa: AWSPVRDSYNEQF

v_gene: TRBV3-1/TRBV3-2
CDR3aa: ASSQDGTGLSYNSPLH

v_gene: TRBV7-3
CDR3aa: ASSDSGVDNEQF

v_gene: TRBV7-2
CDR3aa: ASSLEARALTGNTIY

v_gene: TRBV5-4
CDR3aa: ASSLSGREQY

v_gene: TRBV28
CDR3aa: ASTDRLPNTEAF

v_gene: TRBV5-1
CDR3aa: ASRPEGVDEKLF

v_gene: TRBV19
CDR3aa: ASRAWVGGDTGELF

v_gene: TRBV6-5
CDR3aa: ASSRPDSEAF

v_gene: TRBV6-5
CDR3aa: ASSLQGDQPQH

v_gene: TRBV9
CDR3aa: ASSVVTGGVDTQY

v_gene: TRBV6-5
CDR3aa: ASRTGLSGNTIY

v_gene: TRBV7-9
CDR3aa: ASSGLAAYNEQF

v_gene: TRBV27
CDR3aa: ASGEGQGQETQY

v_gene: TRBV9
CDR3aa: ASSLRGGDPYNEQF

v_gene: TRBV5-1
CDR3aa: ASSSHTSEVYGYT

v_gene: TRBV10-3
CDR3aa: AISGRLGSYNEQF

v_gene: TRBV12-3/TRBV12-4
CDR3aa: ASSLGGTAGYT

v_gene: TRBV15
CDR3aa: ATSRNREGRWEQF

v_gene: TRBV3-1/TRBV3-2
CDR3aa: ASTPGQATYEQY

v_gene: TRBV7-6
CDR3aa: ASSLTSASGWVEQY

v_gene: TRBV6-5
CDR3aa: ASNRDINTGELF

v_gene: TRBV4-1
CDR3aa: ASSQKGTANSPNSPLH

v_gene: TRBV3-1/TRBV3-2
CDR3aa: ASSQEPSGGAED

v_gene: TRBV18
CDR3aa: ASSGDRYNYGYT

v_gene: TRBV3-1/TRBV3-2
CDR3aa: ASPMLGQGFSGTEAF

v_gene: TRBV29-1
CDR3aa: SGLIAYLTDTQY

v_gene: TRBV19
CDR3aa: ASSTNRGGYNEQF

v_gene: TRBV10-3
CDR3aa: AITDGGRDTDTQY

v_gene: TRBV6-5
CDR3aa: ASSPSDGIYGYT

v_gene: TRBV2
CDR3aa: ASVRVETQY

v_gene: TRBV6-5
CDR3aa: ASTDGTGGRNEQF

v_gene: TRBV30
CDR3aa: AWATGQAYEQY

v_gene: TRBV2
CDR3aa: ATQGEPQGNEQF

v_gene: TRBV19
CDR3aa: ASSPRLERATDTQY

v_gene: TRBV6-2/TRBV6-3
CDR3aa: ASSSATGGVSEAF

v_gene: TRBV19
CDR3aa: ATRPGQGVANYGYT

v_gene: TRBV29-1
CDR3aa: SVRGTSGRSADTQY

v_gene: TRBV7-3
CDR3aa: ASSSTLAGGTGELF

v_gene: TRBV2
CDR3aa: ASREDKSARGELF

v_gene: TRBV19
CDR3aa: ASSMGDFNEKLF

v_gene: TRBV4-2
CDR3aa: ASSPGTSGRVNEQY

v_gene: TRBV7-6
CDR3aa: ASSLIAGATDTQY